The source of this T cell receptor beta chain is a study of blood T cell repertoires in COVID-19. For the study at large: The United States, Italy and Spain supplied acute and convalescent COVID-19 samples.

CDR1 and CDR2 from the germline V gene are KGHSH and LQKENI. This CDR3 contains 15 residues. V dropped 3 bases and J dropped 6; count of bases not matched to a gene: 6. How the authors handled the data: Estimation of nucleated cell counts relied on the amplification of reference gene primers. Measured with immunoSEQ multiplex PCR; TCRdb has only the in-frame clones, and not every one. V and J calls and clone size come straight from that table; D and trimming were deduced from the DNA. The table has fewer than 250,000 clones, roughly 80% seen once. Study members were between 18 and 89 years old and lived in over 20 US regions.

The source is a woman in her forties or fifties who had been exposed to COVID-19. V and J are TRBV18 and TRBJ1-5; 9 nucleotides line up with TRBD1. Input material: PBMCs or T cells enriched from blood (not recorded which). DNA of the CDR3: TGTGCCAGCTCACCGCCGGGACAGGGTCCTCAGCCCCAGCATTTT. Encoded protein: CASSPPGQGPQPQHF.